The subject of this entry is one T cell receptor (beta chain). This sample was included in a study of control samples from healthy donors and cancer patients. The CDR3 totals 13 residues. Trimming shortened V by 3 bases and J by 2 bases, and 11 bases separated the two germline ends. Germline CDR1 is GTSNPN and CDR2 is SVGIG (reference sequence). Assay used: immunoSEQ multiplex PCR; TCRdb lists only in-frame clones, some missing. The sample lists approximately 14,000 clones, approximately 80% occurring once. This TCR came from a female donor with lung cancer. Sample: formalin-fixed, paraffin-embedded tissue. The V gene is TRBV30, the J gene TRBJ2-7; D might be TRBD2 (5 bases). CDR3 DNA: TGTGCCTGGAGCCTCTCGGGGACCTACGAGCAGTACTTC. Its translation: CAWSLSGTYEQYF.